The 4 T cell receptor beta chains presented below share a single source sample, sequenced in a study of blood T cell repertoires in COVID-19. Using immunoSEQ multiplex PCR, the repertoire was profiled, and TCRdb retains in-frame clones only, with some absent. Of about 81,000 clones listed, 70% to 90% are singletons. What was sequenced was peripheral blood. These receptors were obtained from a woman older than 75 with acute or convalescent COVID-19.

The chain carries TRBV2 and TRBJ2-7, with D possibly matching TRBD2 (6 bases). Trimming took off 1 base at V and 2 bases at J, with 15 bases between the two ends. Looked up from germline, CDR1 is SNHLY and CDR2 is FYNNEI. The length of the CDR3 is 16 residues. DNA for the CDR3: TGTGCCAGCAGTGAAGGTTTGCGGACGGGGGCCTACGAGCAGTACTTC. It specifies CASSEGLRTGAYEQYF.

The rearrangement joins TRBV6-6 to TRBJ2-7; 9 bases are shared with TRBD1. V was clipped by 2 bases and J by 2 bases; unmatched bases: 7. Germline V gene lookup returns CDR1 MNHNY and CDR2 SVGAGI (reference sequence). This CDR3 comprises 16 residues. The CDR3 spells CASSYAGQGPTYEQYF. Here the CDR3 DNA reads TGTGCCAGCAGTTACGCGGGACAGGGTCCCACCTACGAGCAGTACTTC.

This chain links TRBV19 with TRBJ2-7; 9 nucleotides match TRBD2. V was clipped by 3 bases and J by 3 bases; unmatched bases: 6. From germline, CDR1 is LNHDA and CDR2 SQIVND (reference sequence). The CDR3 consists of 15 residues. This chain's CDR3 is CASSIVAGAIYEQYF. In nucleotides, the CDR3 is TGTGCCAGTAGTATTGTAGCGGGAGCTATCTACGAGCAGTACTTC.

The chain joins TRBV3-1 (or the pseudogene TRBV3-2) to TRBJ1-2; 8 nucleotides line up with TRBD1. Germline V gene lookup returns CDR1 LGHDT and CDR2 YNNKEL (reference sequence). With 7 bases clipped from V and 8 bases from J, the junction kept 9 bases outside the gene matches. This CDR3 has 13 amino acids. Here the CDR3 reads CASTFSTGAGYTF. For the CDR3, the DNA is TGTGCCAGCACCTTTTCGACAGGGGCGGGCTACACCTTC.